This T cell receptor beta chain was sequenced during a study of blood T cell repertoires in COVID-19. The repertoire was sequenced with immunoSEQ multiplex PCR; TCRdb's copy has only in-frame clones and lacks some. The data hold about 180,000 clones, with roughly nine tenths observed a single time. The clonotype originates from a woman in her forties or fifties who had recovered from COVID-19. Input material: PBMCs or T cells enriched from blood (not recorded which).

The CDR3 coding sequence is TGTGCCAGCAGTGAAGCGGGACTAGTTCGGACCGGGGAGCTGTTTTTT. It yields the protein CASSEAGLVRTGELFF. The gene calls are TRBV2 and TRBJ2-2; 8 bases align to TRBD2. With V trimmed by 0 bases and J by 5 bases, 5 bases remained unmatched. This CDR3 spans 16 amino acids. Per the germline V gene, CDR1 is SNHLY and CDR2 is FYNNEI.